Sequencing of this T cell receptor (beta chain) was carried out in a study of blood T cell repertoires in COVID-19. Study-wide background: Acute-phase and convalescent COVID-19 samples originated in the United States, Italy and Spain. In each case, the material was cDNA or gDNA derived from T cells, B-cell-depleted T cells, or PBMCs.

This CDR3 is 14 amino acids long. With 2 bases clipped from V and 4 bases from J, the junction kept 3 bases outside the gene matches. Germline V gene lookup returns CDR1 SEHNR and CDR2 FQNEAQ (reference sequence). Authors' processing steps: Cell counts per sample came from amplifying reference gene primers. Clones were sequenced by immunoSEQ multiplex PCR, and TCRdb holds only the in-frame ones, with some missing. V, J and clone size are taken as reported in that table, and D and trimming were inferred from the DNA itself. The sample carries around 200,000 clones, about 86% recorded once. The sequenced sample was peripheral blood. This sequence originates from a man aged 50 to 60 with active or convalescent COVID-19. The genes are TRBV7-9 and TRBJ1-1; 8 bases align to TRBD1. CDR3 sequence (DNA): TGTGCCAGCAGCTTACAGGGGGCCAGCACTGAAGCTTTCTTT. The encoded protein is CASSLQGASTEAFF.